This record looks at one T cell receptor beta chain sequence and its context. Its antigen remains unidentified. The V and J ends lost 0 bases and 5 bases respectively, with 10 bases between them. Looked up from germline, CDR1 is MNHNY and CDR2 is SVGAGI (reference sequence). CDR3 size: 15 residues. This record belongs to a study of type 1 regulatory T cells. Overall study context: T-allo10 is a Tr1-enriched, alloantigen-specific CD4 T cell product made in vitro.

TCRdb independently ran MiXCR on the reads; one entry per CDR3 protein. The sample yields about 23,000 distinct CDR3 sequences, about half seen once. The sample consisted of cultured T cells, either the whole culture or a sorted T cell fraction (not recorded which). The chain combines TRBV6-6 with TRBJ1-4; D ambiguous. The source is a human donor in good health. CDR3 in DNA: TGTGCCAGCAGTTACTCCCGGACTGAAAATGAAAAACTGTTTTTT. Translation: CASSYSRTENEKLFF.